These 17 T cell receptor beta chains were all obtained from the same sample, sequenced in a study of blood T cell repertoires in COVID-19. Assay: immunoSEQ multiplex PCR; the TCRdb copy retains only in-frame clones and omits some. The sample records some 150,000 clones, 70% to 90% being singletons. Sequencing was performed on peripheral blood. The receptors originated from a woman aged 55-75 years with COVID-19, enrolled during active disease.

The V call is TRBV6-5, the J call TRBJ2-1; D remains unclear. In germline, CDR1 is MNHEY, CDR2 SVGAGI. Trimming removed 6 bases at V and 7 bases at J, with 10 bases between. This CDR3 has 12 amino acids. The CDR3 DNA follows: TGTGCCAGCAGAATAACGGTTAATGAGCAGTTCTTC. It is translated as CASRITVNEQFF.

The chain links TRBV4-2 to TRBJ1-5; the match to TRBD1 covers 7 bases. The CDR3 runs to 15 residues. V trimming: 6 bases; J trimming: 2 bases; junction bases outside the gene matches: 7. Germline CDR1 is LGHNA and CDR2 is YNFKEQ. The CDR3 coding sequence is TGTGCCAGCAGTTTAGGGGGCCCTGGCAATCAGCCCCAGCATTTT. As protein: CASSLGGPGNQPQHF.

The CDR3: CASSEQEKLFF. For the CDR3, the DNA is TGTGCCAGCAGTGAACAGGAAAAACTGTTTTTT. The V call is TRBV2, the J call TRBJ1-4; D unclear. The CDR3 is 11 amino acids. V lost 2 bases to trimming and J lost 8 bases, with 3 bases between them. Per germline, CDR1 SNHLY and CDR2 FYNNEI. Looking up the rest from reference TRBV2 and TRBJ1-4 gives the full variable domain: EPEVTQTPSHQVTQMGQEVILRCVPISNHLYFYWYRQILGQKVEFLVSFYNNEISEKSEIFDDQFSVERPDGSNFTLKIRSTKLEDSAMYFCASSEQEKLFFGSGTQLSVL.

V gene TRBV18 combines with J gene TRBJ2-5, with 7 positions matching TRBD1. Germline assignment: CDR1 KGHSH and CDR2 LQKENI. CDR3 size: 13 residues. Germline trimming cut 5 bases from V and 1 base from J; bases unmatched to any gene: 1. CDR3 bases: TGTGCCAGCTCAACAGGGGTCCAAGAGACCCAGTACTTC. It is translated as CASSTGVQETQYF.

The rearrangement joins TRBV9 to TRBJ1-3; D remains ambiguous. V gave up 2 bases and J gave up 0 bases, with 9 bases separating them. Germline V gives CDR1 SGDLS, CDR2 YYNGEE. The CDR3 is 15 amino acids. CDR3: CASSVWADSGNTIYF. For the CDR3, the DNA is TGTGCCAGCAGCGTTTGGGCTGACTCTGGAAACACCATATATTTT.

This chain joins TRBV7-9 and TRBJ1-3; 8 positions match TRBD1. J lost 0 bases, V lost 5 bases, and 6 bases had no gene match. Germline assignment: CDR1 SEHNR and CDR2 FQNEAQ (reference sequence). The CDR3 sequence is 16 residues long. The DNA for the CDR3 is TGTGCCAGCAGCCCACGGGACAGGACCTCTGGAAACACCATATATTTT. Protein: CASSPRDRTSGNTIYF. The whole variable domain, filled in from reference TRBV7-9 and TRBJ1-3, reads DTGVSQNPRHKITKRGQNVTFRCDPISEHNRLYWYRQTLGQGPEFLTYFQNEAQLEKSRLLSDRFSAERPKGSFSTLEIQRTEQGDSAMYLCASSPRDRTSGNTIYFGEGSWLTVV.

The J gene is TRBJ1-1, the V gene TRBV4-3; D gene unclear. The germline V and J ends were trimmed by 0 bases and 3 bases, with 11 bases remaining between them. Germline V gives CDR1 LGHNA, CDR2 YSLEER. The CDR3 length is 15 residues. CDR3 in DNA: TGCGCCAGCAGCCAAGAGGTGACATCCTACACTGAAGCTTTCTTT. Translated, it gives CASSQEVTSYTEAFF.

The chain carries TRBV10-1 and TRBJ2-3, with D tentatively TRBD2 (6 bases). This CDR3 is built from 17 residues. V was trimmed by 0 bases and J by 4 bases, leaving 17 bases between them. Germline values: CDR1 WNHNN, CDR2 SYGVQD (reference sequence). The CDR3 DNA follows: TGCGCCAGCAGTGAGTCGAACGGCGGGGCTGTTTCAGATACGCAGTATTTT. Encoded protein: CASSESNGGAVSDTQYF.

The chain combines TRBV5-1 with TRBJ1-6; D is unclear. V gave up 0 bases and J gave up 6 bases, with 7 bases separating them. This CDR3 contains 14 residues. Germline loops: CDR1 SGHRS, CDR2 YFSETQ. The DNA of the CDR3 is TGCGCCAGCAGCTTGGCCTCTCCTAATTCACCCCTCCACTTT. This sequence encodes CASSLASPNSPLHF. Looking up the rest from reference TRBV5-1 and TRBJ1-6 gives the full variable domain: KAGVTQTPRYLIKTRGQQVTLSCSPISGHRSVSWYQQTPGQGLQFLFEYFSETQRNKGNFPGRFSGRQFSNSRSEMNVSTLELGDSALYLCASSLASPNSPLHFGNGTRLTVT.

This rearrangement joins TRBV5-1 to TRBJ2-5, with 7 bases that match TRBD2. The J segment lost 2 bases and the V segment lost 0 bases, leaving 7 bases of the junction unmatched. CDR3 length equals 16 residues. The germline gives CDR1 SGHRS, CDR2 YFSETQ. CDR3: CASSLGVGGSQETQYF. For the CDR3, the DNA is TGCGCCAGCAGCTTGGGTGTGGGGGGGAGTCAAGAGACCCAGTACTTC.

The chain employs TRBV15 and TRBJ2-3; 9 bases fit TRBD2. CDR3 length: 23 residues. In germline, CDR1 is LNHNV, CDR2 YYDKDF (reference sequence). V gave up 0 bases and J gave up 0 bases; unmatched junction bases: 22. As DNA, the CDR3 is TGTGCCACCAGCAGAGACCTGGCGGCGGGGGGGAACAAACCGTTAACTAGCACAGATACGCAGTATTTT. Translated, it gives CATSRDLAAGGNKPLTSTDTQYF. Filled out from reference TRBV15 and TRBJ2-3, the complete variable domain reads DAMVIQNPRYQVTQFGKPVTLSCSQTLNHNVMYWYQQKSSQAPKLLFHYYDKDFNNEADTPDNFQSRRPNTSFCFLDIRSPGLGDTAMYLCATSRDLAAGGNKPLTSTDTQYFGPGTRLTVL.

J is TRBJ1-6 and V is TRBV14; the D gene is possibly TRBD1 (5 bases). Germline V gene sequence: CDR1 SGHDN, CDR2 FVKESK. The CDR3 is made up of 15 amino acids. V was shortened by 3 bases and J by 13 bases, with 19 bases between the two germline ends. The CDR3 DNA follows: TGTGCCAGCAGCCATAACGGGGGTCCGACGCGCCCCCTCCACTTT. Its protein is CASSHNGGPTRPLHF.

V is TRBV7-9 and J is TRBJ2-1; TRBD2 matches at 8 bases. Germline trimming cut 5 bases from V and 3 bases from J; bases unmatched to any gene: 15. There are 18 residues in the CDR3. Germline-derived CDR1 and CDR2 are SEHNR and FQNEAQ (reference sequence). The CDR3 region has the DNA TGTGCCAGCAGCCTATCTCGTCGGCTGGCGGGGGGCTACAATGAGCAGTTCTTC. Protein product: CASSLSRRLAGGYNEQFF. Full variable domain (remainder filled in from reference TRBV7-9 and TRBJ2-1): DTGVSQNPRHKITKRGQNVTFRCDPISEHNRLYWYRQTLGQGPEFLTYFQNEAQLEKSRLLSDRFSAERPKGSFSTLEIQRTEQGDSAMYLCASSLSRRLAGGYNEQFFGPGTRLTVL.

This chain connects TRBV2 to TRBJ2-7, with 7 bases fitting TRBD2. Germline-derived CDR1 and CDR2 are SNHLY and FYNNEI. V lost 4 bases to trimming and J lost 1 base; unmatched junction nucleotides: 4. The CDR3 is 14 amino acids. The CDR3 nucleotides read TGTGCCAGCAGTGGGGGACTAAGTTCCTACGAGCAGTACTTC. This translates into CASSGGLSSYEQYF.

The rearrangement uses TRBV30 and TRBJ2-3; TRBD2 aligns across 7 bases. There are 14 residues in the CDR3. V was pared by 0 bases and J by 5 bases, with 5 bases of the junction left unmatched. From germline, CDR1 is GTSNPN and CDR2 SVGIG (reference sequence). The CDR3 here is CAWSVLGGEDTQYF. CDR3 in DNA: TGTGCCTGGAGTGTATTGGGGGGGGAAGATACGCAGTATTTT. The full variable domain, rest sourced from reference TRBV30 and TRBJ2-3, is SQTIHQWPATLVQPVGSPLSLECTVEGTSNPNLYWYRQAAGRGLQLLFYSVGIGQISSEVPQNLSASRPQDRQFILSSKKLLLSDSGFYLCAWSVLGGEDTQYFGPGTRLTVL.

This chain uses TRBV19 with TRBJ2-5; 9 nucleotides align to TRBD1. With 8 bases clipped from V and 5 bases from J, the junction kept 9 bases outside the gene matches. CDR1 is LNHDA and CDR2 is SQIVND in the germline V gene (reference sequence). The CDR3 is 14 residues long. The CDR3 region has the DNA TGTGCCAGTGGGACAGGGCGCCGGTGGGAGACCCAGTACTTC. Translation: CASGTGRRWETQYF.

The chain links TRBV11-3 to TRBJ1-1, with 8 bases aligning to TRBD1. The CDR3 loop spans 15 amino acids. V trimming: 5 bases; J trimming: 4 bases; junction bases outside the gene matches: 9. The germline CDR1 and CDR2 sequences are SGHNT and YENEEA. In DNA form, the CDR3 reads TGTGCCAGCAGCCGATTCCGACAGGGGAGCACTGAAGCTTTCTTT. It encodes CASSRFRQGSTEAFF. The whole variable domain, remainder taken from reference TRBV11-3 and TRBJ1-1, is EAGVVQSPRYKIIEKKQPVAFWCNPISGHNTLYWYLQNLGQGPELLIRYENEEAVDDSQLPKDRFSAERLKGVDSTLKIQPAELGDSAVYLCASSRFRQGSTEAFFGQGTRLTVV.